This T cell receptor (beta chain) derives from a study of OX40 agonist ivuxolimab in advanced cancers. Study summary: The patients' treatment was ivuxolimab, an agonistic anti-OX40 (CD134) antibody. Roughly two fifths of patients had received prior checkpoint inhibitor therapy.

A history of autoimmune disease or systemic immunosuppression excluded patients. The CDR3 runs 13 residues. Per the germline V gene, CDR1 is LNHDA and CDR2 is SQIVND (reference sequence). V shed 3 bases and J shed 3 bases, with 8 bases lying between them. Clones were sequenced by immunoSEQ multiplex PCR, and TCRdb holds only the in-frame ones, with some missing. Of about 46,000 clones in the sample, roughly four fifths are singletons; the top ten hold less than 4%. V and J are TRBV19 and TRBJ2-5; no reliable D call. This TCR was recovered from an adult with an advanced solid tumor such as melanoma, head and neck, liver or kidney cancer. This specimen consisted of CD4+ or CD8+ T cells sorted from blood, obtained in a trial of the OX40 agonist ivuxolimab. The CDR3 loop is CASSISFKETQYF. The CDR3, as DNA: TGTGCCAGTAGTATCAGCTTTAAAGAGACCCAGTACTTC.